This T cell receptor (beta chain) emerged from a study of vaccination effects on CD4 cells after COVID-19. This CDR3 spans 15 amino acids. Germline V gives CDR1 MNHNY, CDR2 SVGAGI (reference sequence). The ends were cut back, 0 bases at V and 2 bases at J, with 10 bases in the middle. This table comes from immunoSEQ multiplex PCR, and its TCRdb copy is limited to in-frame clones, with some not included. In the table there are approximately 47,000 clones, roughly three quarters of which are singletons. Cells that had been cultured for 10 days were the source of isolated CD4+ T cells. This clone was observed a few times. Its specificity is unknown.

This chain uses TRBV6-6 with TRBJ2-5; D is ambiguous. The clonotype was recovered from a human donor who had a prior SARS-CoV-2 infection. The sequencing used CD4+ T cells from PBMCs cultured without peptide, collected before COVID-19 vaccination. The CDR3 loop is CASSYSRTVQETQYF. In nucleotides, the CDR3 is TGTGCCAGCAGTTACTCCCGGACGGTTCAAGAGACCCAGTACTTC.